The 27 T cell receptor beta chains presented below share a single source sample, sequenced in a study of blood T cell repertoires in COVID-19. Sequenced by immunoSEQ multiplex PCR; TCRdb stores in-frame clones only, minus some. This table has a few hundred thousand clones, approximately 85% appearing once. The material sequenced was PBMCs or T cells enriched from blood (not recorded which). The receptors here all came from a man younger than 40 who had recovered from COVID-19.

CDR3: CASSLSGRQGARNYGYTF. The CDR3 DNA reads as TGTGCCAGCAGCCTATCCGGGAGACAGGGAGCCCGAAACTATGGCTACACCTTC. The V call is TRBV27, the J call TRBJ1-2; 7 bases map to TRBD1. Germline V gene sequence: CDR1 MNHEY, CDR2 SMNVEV (reference sequence). Trimming at V came to 6 bases and at J to 2 bases, leaving 18 bases not matched to a gene. This CDR3 region has 18 residues.

The J gene is TRBJ2-5, the V gene TRBV18; no firm D call. The CDR3 runs 13 residues. Germline CDR1 is KGHSH and CDR2 is LQKENI. With 3 bases removed from V and 0 bases from J, the gap between germline ends came to 5 bases. CDR3 sequence (DNA): TGTGCCAGCTCACCGCAGTACCAAGAGACCCAGTACTTC. Its translation: CASSPQYQETQYF. Full variable domain (outside the CDR3, taken from reference TRBV18 and TRBJ2-5): NAGVMQNPRHLVRRRGQEARLRCSPMKGHSHVYWYRQLPEEGLKFMVYLQKENIIDESGMPKERFSAEFPKEGPSILRIQQVVRGDSAAYFCASSPQYQETQYFGPGTRLLVL.

The rearrangement joins TRBV2 to TRBJ1-2; D possibly corresponds to TRBD1 (5 bases). Germline CDR1 SNHLY, CDR2 FYNNEI. V lost 4 bases and J 4 bases, leaving 13 bases between the germline ends. The CDR3 loop spans 14 amino acids. This CDR3 reads CASSVLRGLYGYTF. CDR3 in DNA: TGTGCCAGCAGTGTACTCCGGGGACTCTATGGCTACACCTTC.

The V gene is TRBV7-8, the J gene TRBJ2-4, with 9 bases fitting TRBD2. Germline loops: CDR1 SGHVS, CDR2 FQNEAQ. V trimming: 1 base; J trimming: 9 bases; junction bases outside the gene matches: 4. CDR3 length: 14 residues. This chain's CDR3 is CASSLGAGGIIQYF. As DNA, the CDR3 is TGTGCCAGCAGCTTAGGAGCGGGGGGAATCATTCAGTACTTC.

The V call is TRBV7-9, the J call TRBJ1-1; a possible D gene is TRBD1 (5 bases). CDR1 is SEHNR, CDR2 FQNEAQ, per germline (reference sequence). Between the trimmed V and J ends, which lost 5 bases and 2 bases, there was a span of 12 bases. This CDR3 has 14 amino acids. The CDR3 loop is CASSHPDRNTEAFF. The CDR3, as DNA: TGTGCCAGCAGCCATCCCGACAGAAACACTGAAGCTTTCTTT. Looking up the rest from reference TRBV7-9 and TRBJ1-1 gives the full variable domain: DTGVSQNPRHKITKRGQNVTFRCDPISEHNRLYWYRQTLGQGPEFLTYFQNEAQLEKSRLLSDRFSAERPKGSFSTLEIQRTEQGDSAMYLCASSHPDRNTEAFFGQGTRLTVV.

This sequence joins TRBV5-1 and TRBJ2-5, with TRBD1 identical over 8 bases. Germline CDR1 reads SGHRS; CDR2 reads YFSETQ. Trimming cost V 4 bases and J 2 bases; bases outside gene matches: 10. This CDR3 has 16 amino acids. Here the CDR3 reads CASSQSWQGAQETQYF. DNA for the CDR3: TGCGCCAGCAGCCAGTCGTGGCAGGGGGCTCAAGAGACCCAGTACTTC.

This chain connects TRBV30 to TRBJ2-1, with D unresolved. The CDR3 is 13 residues long. The V gene's germline CDR1 is GTSNPN and CDR2 SVGIG (reference sequence). V was clipped by 4 bases and J by 0 bases, with 7 bases between them. Written as DNA, the CDR3 is TGTGCCTGGAACCCGAGCTCCTACAATGAGCAGTTCTTC. Amino acid sequence: CAWNPSSYNEQFF.

This clone was seen only once. The chain uses TRBV5-4 and TRBJ1-2; D is unclear. V lost 4 bases, J lost 5 bases, and 9 bases lay in between. CDR3 length equals 12 residues. Germline-derived CDR1 and CDR2 are SGHNT and YYREEE (reference sequence). CDR3 protein: CASSRDGYGYTF. The CDR3 nucleotides read TGTGCCAGCAGCCGGGATGGGTATGGCTACACCTTC.

This clone was recorded only once. The chain has TRBV6-5 and TRBJ1-4; D is unresolved. Germline V lookup: CDR1 MNHEY, CDR2 SVGAGI. Trimming cost V 6 bases and J 3 bases, with 11 bases left between them. The CDR3 is made up of 14 amino acids. The CDR3: CASRKTNANEKLFF. CDR3 in DNA: TGTGCCAGCAGAAAGACAAACGCTAATGAAAAACTGTTTTTT.

This clone was counted a few times. This chain connects TRBV6-5 to TRBJ2-7, with 7 bases fitting TRBD1. This CDR3 region has 14 residues. Unmatched junction bases numbered 4, after V lost 5 bases and J lost 0 bases. The germline V gene has CDR1 MNHEY and CDR2 SVGAGI. The CDR3 loop is CASSSRQGSYEQYF. For the CDR3, the DNA is TGTGCCAGCAGTAGCCGACAGGGCTCCTACGAGCAGTACTTC.

The chain carries TRBV24-1 and TRBJ2-1, with 9 positions matching TRBD2. Germline loops: CDR1 KGHDR, CDR2 SFDVKD. The CDR3 is 17 residues long. V lost 4 bases and J lost 2; bases outside the gene matches: 8. The CDR3 nucleotides read TGTGCCACCAGTGAGCTGAGGTCTAGCGGGGCCTACAATGAGCAGTTCTTC. Translation gives CATSELRSSGAYNEQFF.

This clone was counted a few times. The rearrangement uses TRBV5-6 and TRBJ1-6, with D perhaps TRBD1 (5 bases). The ends were cut back, 1 base at V and 0 bases at J, with 5 bases in the middle. This CDR3 comprises 15 residues. CDR1 and CDR2 from the germline V gene are SGHDT and YYEEEE. DNA of the CDR3: TGTGCCAGCAGCTTGAGGGGCTCCTATAATTCACCCCTCCACTTT. Protein sequence: CASSLRGSYNSPLHF.

V and J are TRBV5-4 and TRBJ1-1, with a possible D match to TRBD1 (5 bases). This CDR3 is 15 amino acids long. Germline lookup yields CDR1 SGHNT and CDR2 YYREEE (reference sequence). V lost 4 bases to trimming and J lost 1 base, with 14 bases between them. The CDR3 protein is CASSTPAGGNTEAFF. As DNA, the CDR3 is TGTGCCAGCAGCACCCCTGCCGGGGGGAACACTGAAGCTTTCTTT. The full variable domain, with the rest looked up from reference TRBV5-4 and TRBJ1-1, is ETGVTQSPTHLIKTRGQQVTLRCSSQSGHNTVSWYQQALGQGPQFIFQYYREEENGRGNFPPRFSGLQFPNYSSELNVNALELDDSALYLCASSTPAGGNTEAFFGQGTRLTVV.

The rearrangement uses TRBV6-1 and TRBJ1-5; 8 bases agree with TRBD1. V lost 2 bases and J lost 6; bases outside the gene matches: 9. This CDR3 has 16 amino acids. Per the germline V gene, CDR1 is MNHNS and CDR2 is SASEGT. Written as DNA, the CDR3 is TGTGCCAGCAGTGAATTTGGCAGGGGGCTTGGTCAGCCCCAGCATTTT. Amino acid sequence: CASSEFGRGLGQPQHF.

The genes are TRBV9 and TRBJ1-2; weak D call: TRBD1 (6 bases). V was trimmed by 3 bases and J by 4 bases, leaving 19 bases between them. CDR1 is SGDLS and CDR2 is YYNGEE in the germline V gene. This CDR3 spans 16 amino acids. The CDR3 DNA is TGTGCCAGCAGCGACACCAACAGGGCAAGTAGCTATGGCTACACCTTC. The encoded protein is CASSDTNRASSYGYTF.

This chain connects TRBV2 to TRBJ1-2; D might be TRBD1 (6 bases). The CDR3 is made up of 13 amino acids. Germline values: CDR1 SNHLY, CDR2 FYNNEI. V was cut by 6 bases and J by 8 bases, with 16 bases left in between. CDR3 in amino acids: CASSLQGVGGYTF. The CDR3 region has the DNA TGTGCCAGCAGCCTACAGGGAGTTGGAGGCTACACCTTC.

V gene TRBV27 combines with J gene TRBJ2-3; 7 bases line up with TRBD2. This CDR3 is 14 amino acids long. The V gene's germline CDR1 is MNHEY and CDR2 SMNVEV (reference sequence). The trim removed 4 bases at V and 3 bases at J, leaving 4 bases unmatched. The CDR3 here is CASSSRLATDTQYF. In DNA, the CDR3 is TGTGCCAGCAGTTCTCGACTAGCAACAGATACGCAGTATTTT.

The chain combines TRBV5-4 with TRBJ2-1; perhaps TRBD2 as D (6 bases). The germline V and J ends were trimmed by 3 bases and 0 bases, with 10 bases remaining between them. This CDR3 comprises 15 residues. The germline gives CDR1 SGHNT, CDR2 YYREEE (reference sequence). In nucleotides, the CDR3 is TGTGCCAGCAGCTCCGGGGGTAGCTCCTACAATGAGCAGTTCTTC. Its protein is CASSSGGSSYNEQFF.

The chain carries TRBV19 and TRBJ1-1; possible D gene TRBD1, 5 bases. V dropped 7 bases and J dropped 2 bases, with 14 bases sitting between them. The CDR3 covers 14 residues. Germline loops: CDR1 LNHDA, CDR2 SQIVND (reference sequence). DNA of the CDR3: TGTGCCAGTACTTCAGGGAAGGTTAACACTGAAGCTTTCTTT. It codes for CASTSGKVNTEAFF.

Note on this clone: The same CDR3 also results from other DNA sequences found in this sample. The rearrangement joins TRBV3-1 (or the pseudogene TRBV3-2) to TRBJ2-5; 11 nucleotides match TRBD2. V trimming: 4 bases; J trimming: 1 base; junction bases outside the gene matches: 5. Germline CDR1 is LGHDT and CDR2 is YNNKEL (reference sequence). This CDR3 contains 16 residues. This chain's CDR3 is CASSPGLAGGQETQYF. The CDR3 DNA is TGTGCCAGCAGCCCCGGGCTAGCGGGGGGCCAAGAGACCCAGTACTTC.

The CDR3 loop reads CASSEPGRTEAFF. The CDR3 DNA sequence: TGCGCCAGCAGCGAGCCCGGGAGAACTGAAGCTTTCTTT. This rearrangement joins TRBV5-1 to TRBJ1-1; D unresolved. CDR3 length: 13 amino acids. Trimming cost V 4 bases and J 5 bases, with 12 bases left between them. Germline CDR1 SGHRS, CDR2 YFSETQ.

The rearrangement uses TRBV4-3 and TRBJ1-3; D perhaps matches TRBD1 (6 bases). The V gene lost 1 base and the J gene lost 8 bases, with 15 bases spanning the gap. This CDR3 spans 15 amino acids. Germline CDR1 LGHNA, CDR2 YSLEER. DNA for the CDR3: TGCGCCAGCAGCCAAGTATTAACAGGGCGAGACACCATATATTTT. Its protein product is CASSQVLTGRDTIYF.

The chain has TRBV4-3 and TRBJ2-2, with D perhaps matching TRBD2 (5 bases). The CDR3 is made up of 13 amino acids. Germline V gene lookup returns CDR1 LGHNA and CDR2 YSLEER. With 4 bases removed from V and 6 bases from J, the gap between germline ends came to 9 bases. The CDR3: CASSREYSGELFF. The CDR3 coding sequence is TGCGCCAGCAGCCGGGAGTATTCCGGGGAGCTGTTTTTT.

The sample holds one count of this clone. This chain joins TRBV9 and TRBJ2-7, with 7 nucleotides matching TRBD1. The CDR3 is 15 amino acids. Germline CDR1 is SGDLS and CDR2 is YYNGEE. V trimming: 4 bases; J trimming: 0 bases; junction bases outside the gene matches: 7. CDR3 DNA sequence: TGTGCCAGCAGCAACCGACAGGGATACTCCTACGAGCAGTACTTC. Amino acids: CASSNRQGYSYEQYF.

A remark on this clone: The sample has other DNA sequences that encode this CDR3 too. The chain combines TRBV18 with TRBJ1-1; 7 bases are a match to TRBD1. With 6 bases clipped from V and 0 bases from J, the junction kept 4 bases outside the gene matches. The CDR3 runs to 14 residues. CDR1 is KGHSH and CDR2 is LQKENI in the germline V gene. The CDR3 DNA follows: TGTGCCAGCTCGCCCGACAGGGTGAACACTGAAGCTTTCTTT. Protein sequence: CASSPDRVNTEAFF.

The rearrangement joins TRBV6-2 or TRBV6-3 to TRBJ2-2; tentative D call: TRBD2 (6 bases). The CDR3 extends over 17 amino acids. Germline V gene lookup returns CDR1 MNHEY and CDR2 SVGEGT. V gave up 5 bases and J gave up 3 bases, with 19 bases separating them. CDR3 nucleotide sequence: TGTGCCAGCAGTGGACGCCGCGGGACGGCGGACACCGGGGAGCTGTTTTTT. Amino acids: CASSGRRGTADTGELFF.

The CDR3 reads CSASQGGSGNTIYF. The CDR3 DNA is TGCAGTGCTAGTCAGGGAGGCTCTGGAAACACCATATATTTT. V gene TRBV20-1 combines with J gene TRBJ1-3, with D perhaps TRBD1 (5 bases). The CDR3 spans 14 residues. Germline CDR1 and CDR2: DFQATT and SNEGSKA (reference sequence). The V and J ends lost 3 bases and 0 bases respectively, with 9 bases between them.